This T cell receptor (beta chain) was profiled in a study of cytomegalovirus exposure and HLA in healthy donors. Study findings and constraints: Most TCR sequences proved rare, with some public TCRs found in many donors. In vitro assays verified that a few CMV-associated chains recognized CMV antigens specifically.

The CDR3 runs to 16 residues. Germline loops: CDR1 MNHNY, CDR2 SVGAGI (reference sequence). J was trimmed by 2 bases and V by 6 bases; bases with no gene match: 8. The data were produced by immunoSEQ multiplex PCR, yet TCRdb's version contains in-frame clones alone and is incomplete. This sample carries 110,000 to 150,000 clones, around 93% of them seen once, and the ten largest clones take less than 2%. Remarks on this clone: Its antigen is not known.

This sequence originates from a man aged 18 to 30 in good health and CMV-seropositive. The chain joins TRBV6-6 to TRBJ2-2, with 8 nucleotides matching TRBD1. The sequenced sample was PBMCs. CDR3 nucleotide sequence: TGTGCCAGCAGGTTGACAGGGGTTGTTAACACCGGGGAGCTGTTTTTT. Protein: CASRLTGVVNTGELFF.